These 6 T cell receptor beta chains originate from one sample sequenced in a study of cytomegalovirus exposure and HLA in healthy donors (TCRdb year 2017). Libraries were constructed by the immunoSEQ multiplex PCR assay. The multiplex PCR relied on a mix of 60 forward primers for TCR Vbeta segments and 13 reverse primers for TCR Jbeta segments. TCRdb obtained this table from immuneACCESS and retained in-frame rearrangements with V and J assigned. These tables miss some clones; where compared with another copy, unresolved V genes account for less than half of the shortfall, and the remainder is unexplained. The sample yields 150,000 to 200,000 clones; about 59% were counted once. The ten largest account for less than 3% of the sample. The sample comprised PBMCs. The receptors originated from a man in his forties in good health and CMV-seronegative.

The chain is built from TRBV28 and TRBJ1-3; D not resolved. The germline V and J ends were trimmed by 6 bases and 2 bases, with 11 bases remaining between them. Germline V gives CDR1 MDHEN, CDR2 SYDVKM. CDR3 length: 14 residues. CDR3 DNA: TGTGCCAGCAGGAGGCAAGAAACTGGAAACACCATATATTTT. Protein sequence: CASRRQETGNTIYF.

The chain recombines TRBV5-6 with TRBJ2-5; D may be TRBD1 (5 bases). V gave up 0 bases and J gave up 2 bases, with 14 bases separating them. This CDR3 is built from 16 residues. CDR1 is SGHDT and CDR2 is YYEEEE in the germline V gene. The CDR3 nucleotides read TGTGCCAGCAGCTTGGGGCTGGGGCCCCTACAAGAGACCCAGTACTTC. It is translated as CASSLGLGPLQETQYF.

The V gene is TRBV30, the J gene TRBJ1-2; 8 bases are shared with TRBD1. V was clipped by 2 bases and J by 1 base; unmatched bases: 6. CDR1 and CDR2 (germline): GTSNPN, SVGIG (reference sequence). CDR3 size: 15 residues. Here the CDR3 DNA reads TGTGCCTGGAGTCGGTGGGACAGGAGTAACTATGGCTACACCTTC. Translated, it gives CAWSRWDRSNYGYTF.

The chain is built from TRBV15 and TRBJ2-7; D unresolved. Trimming removed 0 bases at V and 3 bases at J, with 6 bases between. Germline loops: CDR1 LNHNV, CDR2 YYDKDF (reference sequence). This CDR3 region has 13 residues. This CDR3 reads CATSRDLGYEQYF. The CDR3 DNA is TGTGCCACCAGCAGAGATCTAGGCTACGAGCAGTACTTC. Full variable domain (missing parts from reference TRBV15 and TRBJ2-7): DAMVIQNPRYQVTQFGKPVTLSCSQTLNHNVMYWYQQKSSQAPKLLFHYYDKDFNNEADTPDNFQSRRPNTSFCFLDIRSPGLGDTAMYLCATSRDLGYEQYFGPGTRLTVT.

This clone came up a few times. The J gene is TRBJ2-3, the V gene TRBV5-4; TRBD2 matches at 10 bases. CDR1 SGHNT and CDR2 YYREEE come from the germline V gene (reference sequence). CDR3 size: 15 residues. Unmatched junction bases numbered 4, after V lost 1 base and J lost 5 bases. This chain's CDR3 is CASSLSGRALDTQYF. The CDR3 DNA reads as TGTGCCAGCAGCTTGAGCGGGAGGGCCCTAGATACGCAGTATTTT.

This clone was picked up a small number of times. V gene TRBV4-3 combines with J gene TRBJ2-5; D remains unclear. The CDR3 contains 11 residues. Germline-derived CDR1 and CDR2 are LGHNA and YSLEER. Trimming pared 4 bases from V and 11 bases from J, leaving 11 bases between. This CDR3 reads CASSPFCEQYF. The DNA of the CDR3 is TGCGCCAGCAGCCCCTTCTGTGAGCAGTACTTC.